Reported below is one T cell receptor (beta chain). The assay was immunoSEQ multiplex PCR, and TCRdb's table has in-frame clones only and misses some. In the table there are 40,000 to 50,000 clones, approximately 93% of which are singletons. This entry belongs to a study of T cell changes during pregnancy in multiple sclerosis. The source is a female donor with multiple sclerosis, enrolled in a pregnancy study. The specimen comprised CD4+ T cells from peripheral blood mononuclear cells, sampled in the first trimester of pregnancy.

CDR3 in amino acids: CASVFAESSYNEQFF. The CDR3 DNA sequence: TGTGCCAGCGTCTTCGCGGAGAGCTCCTACAATGAGCAGTTCTTC. The chain couples TRBV2 to TRBJ2-1, with D hard to call. Germline CDR1 and CDR2: SNHLY and FYNNEI. The CDR3 covers 15 residues. V lost 8 bases, J lost 0 bases, and 14 bases lay in between.